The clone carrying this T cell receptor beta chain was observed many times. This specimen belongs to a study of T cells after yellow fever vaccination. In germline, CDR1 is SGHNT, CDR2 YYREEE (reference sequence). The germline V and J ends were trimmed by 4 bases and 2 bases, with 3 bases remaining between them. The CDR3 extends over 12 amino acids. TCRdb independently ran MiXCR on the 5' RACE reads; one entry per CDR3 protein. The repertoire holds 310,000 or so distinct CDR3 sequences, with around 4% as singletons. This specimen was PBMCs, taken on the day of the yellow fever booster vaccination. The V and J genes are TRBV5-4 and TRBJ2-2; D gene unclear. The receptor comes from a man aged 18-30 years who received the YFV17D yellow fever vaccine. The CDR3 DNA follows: TGTGCCAGCAGCCACAACACCGGGGAGCTGTTTTTT. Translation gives CASSHNTGELFF.